The T cell receptor (beta chain) described here comes from a study of neurological immune-mediated disorders. This CDR3 contains 17 residues. Germline V gives CDR1 SGHVS, CDR2 FNYEAQ. The J segment lost 2 bases and the V segment lost 0 bases, leaving 4 bases of the junction unmatched. Findings and limits, study-wide: Because no CDR3 amino acid sequences were shared across subjects by expanded clones, private repertoires were suggested in all groups.

The sample's time point: longitudinal time-point 2. Source material was 2 million unsorted PBMCs, stored at -80 °C in RNAlater. To note about this clonotype: Its antigen is as yet unknown.

The authors made cDNA by 5'RACE with 10-nucleotide random UMIs. Every sequencing run produced over 160 million TCR-beta sequences, and the sequences from any one run covered 15-18 subjects. TCRdb reprocessed the 5' RACE reads via MiXCR and lists one record per CDR3 protein. In the table there are tens of thousands of distinct CDR3 sequences, roughly 10% of which are singletons. The sequencing sample was made of PBMCs. V and J are TRBV7-6 and TRBJ2-3; 11 nucleotides agree with TRBD2. The clonotype was recovered from a man aged 25 to 45 in good health. This CDR3 is CASSLAPTSGVTDTQYF. In nucleotides, the CDR3 is TGTGCCAGCAGCTTAGCCCCGACTAGCGGGGTCACAGATACGCAGTATTTT.